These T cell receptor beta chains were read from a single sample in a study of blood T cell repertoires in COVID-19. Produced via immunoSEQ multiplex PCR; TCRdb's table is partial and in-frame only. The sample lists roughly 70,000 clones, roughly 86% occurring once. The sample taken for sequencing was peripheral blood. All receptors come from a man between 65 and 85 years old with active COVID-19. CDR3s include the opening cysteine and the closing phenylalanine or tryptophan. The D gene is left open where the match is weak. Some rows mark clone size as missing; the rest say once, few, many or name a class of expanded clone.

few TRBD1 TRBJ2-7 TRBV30 CAPGGGTGPHGQYF TGTGCCCCAGGGGGAGGGACAGGGCCCCATGGGCAGTACTTC
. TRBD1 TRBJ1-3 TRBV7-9 CASSQGGQPSGNTIYF TGTGCCAGCAGCCAGGGGGGACAGCCCTCTGGAAACACCATATATTTT
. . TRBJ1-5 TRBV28 CASSLRGSLQPQHF TGTGCCAGCAGCCTCAGGGGCTCTCTTCAGCCCCAGCATTTT
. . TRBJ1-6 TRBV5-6 CASSLGGPRSDSPLHF TGTGCCAGCAGCTTGGGGGGGCCCCGGTCCGATTCACCCCTCCACTTT
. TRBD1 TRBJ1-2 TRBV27 CAITFRAGGHYGYTF TGTGCCATCACCTTCCGGGCAGGGGGCCACTATGGCTACACCTTC
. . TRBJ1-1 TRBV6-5 CASSLGGVAFF TGTGCCAGCAGTTTGGGAGGCGTAGCTTTCTTT
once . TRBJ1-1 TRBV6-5 CASNPPLNTEAFF TGTGCCAGCAATCCCCCCTTGAACACTGAAGCTTTCTTT
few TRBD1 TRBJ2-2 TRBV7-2 CASSKLPGQGATGELFF TGTGCCAGCAGCAAACTACCGGGACAGGGGGCGACCGGGGAGCTGTTTTTT
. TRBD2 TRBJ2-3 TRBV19 CASSNPAGAVTQYF TGTGCCAGTAGTAATCCAGCGGGGGCAGTTACGCAGTATTTT
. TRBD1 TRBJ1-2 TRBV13 CASSLQGAVGYTF TGTGCCAGCAGCTTGCAGGGGGCGGTTGGCTACACCTTC
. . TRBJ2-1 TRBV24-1 CATSDLVQGSYNEQFF TGTGCCACCAGTGATTTGGTTCAGGGGTCCTACAATGAGCAGTTCTTC
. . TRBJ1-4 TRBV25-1 CASSEGGLEKLFF TGTGCCAGCAGTGAGGGCGGACTGGAAAAACTGTTTTTT
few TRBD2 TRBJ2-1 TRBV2 CASRGGGLNEQFF TGTGCCAGCAGGGGGGGAGGGCTCAATGAGCAGTTCTTC
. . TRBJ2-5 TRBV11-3 CASSWGRQETQYF TGTGCCAGCAGCTGGGGCAGGCAAGAGACCCAGTACTTC
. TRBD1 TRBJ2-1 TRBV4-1 CASSQGPGTGVGNEQFF TGCGCCAGCAGCCAAGGACCAGGGACAGGGGTGGGGAATGAGCAGTTCTTC
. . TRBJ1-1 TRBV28 CASSLWGGNTEAFF TGTGCCAGCAGTTTATGGGGGGGGAACACTGAAGCTTTCTTT
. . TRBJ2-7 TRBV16 CASSQGPPYEQYF TGTGCCAGCAGCCAAGGGCCCCCCTACGAGCAGTACTTC
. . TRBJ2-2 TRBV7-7 CASSLEVAANTGELFF TGTGCTAGCAGCTTAGAGGTGGCGGCCAACACCGGGGAGCTGTTTTTT
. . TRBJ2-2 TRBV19 CASSTQGGANTGELFF TGTGCCAGTAGTACCCAGGGGGGAGCGAACACCGGGGAGCTGTTTTTT
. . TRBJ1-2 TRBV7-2 CASSPGGYGYTF TGTGCCAGCAGCCCGGGGGGCTATGGCTACACCTTC
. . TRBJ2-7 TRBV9 CASSEGGWSSYEQYF TGTGCCAGCAGCGAGGGGGGGTGGTCCTCCTACGAGCAGTACTTC
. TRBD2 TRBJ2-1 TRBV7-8 CASSSPRLAGHGNEQFF TGTGCCAGCAGCTCTCCCCGACTAGCCGGGCATGGGAATGAGCAGTTCTTC
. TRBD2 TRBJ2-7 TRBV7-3 CATPWTGGGLAGRWQYF TGTGCCACCCCCTGGACGGGTGGGGGACTAGCGGGGCGCTGGCAGTACTTC
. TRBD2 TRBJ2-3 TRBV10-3 CAIGASGGRTDTQYF TGTGCCATCGGGGCTAGCGGGGGACGCACAGATACGCAGTATTTT
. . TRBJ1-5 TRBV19 CASSTRGPASNQPQHF TGTGCCAGTAGTACCCGAGGGCCGGCTAGCAATCAGCCCCAGCATTTT
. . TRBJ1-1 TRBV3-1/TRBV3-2 CASSWGEGTEAFF TGTGCCAGCAGCTGGGGGGAGGGCACTGAAGCTTTCTTT
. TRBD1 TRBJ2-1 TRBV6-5 CASSHTPDRVNEQFF TGTGCCAGCAGCCACACTCCGGACAGGGTGAATGAGCAGTTCTTC
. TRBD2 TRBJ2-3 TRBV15 CATSRETSGRVSSTQYF TGTGCCACCAGCAGAGAGACTAGCGGGCGGGTATCCAGTACGCAGTATTTT